Sequencing of this TCR beta chain was carried out in a study of blood T cell repertoires in COVID-19. Study in general: Sites across the United States, Italy and Spain contributed samples from acute and convalescent COVID-19. T cells, B-cell-depleted T cells, or PBMCs provided the cDNA or gDNA that served as material.

In the original analysis: Estimation of nucleated cell counts relied on the amplification of reference gene primers. Measured with immunoSEQ multiplex PCR; TCRdb has only the in-frame clones, and not every one. V and J calls plus clone size are reproduced from that table; the DNA served to infer D and trimming. The sample includes 25,000 to 30,000 clones, 89% seen only once; the top ten take less than 3%. The J segment lost 3 bases and the V segment lost 6 bases, leaving 4 bases of the junction unmatched. CDR1 MGHDK and CDR2 SYGVNS come from the germline V gene. CDR3 size: 13 residues. The origin of this receptor is a human donor in a cohort sampled during active COVID-19. The sequenced sample was peripheral blood. The V gene is TRBV25-1, the J gene TRBJ1-2, with 7 nucleotides matching TRBD1. The CDR3, as DNA: TGTGCCAGCAGAGACAGGGTACACTATGGCTACACCTTC. Translated: CASRDRVHYGYTF.